These T cell receptor beta chains were read from a single sample in a study of cytomegalovirus exposure and HLA in healthy donors. Repertoires were generated with immunoSEQ multiplex PCR, while TCRdb's copy carries only in-frame clones and drops some. This sample yields more than 150,000 clones, of which just under 80% are seen a single time; 2.5% to 4% belongs to the top ten. The sequencing sample was made of PBMCs. These receptors were taken from a woman between 50 and 59 years old in good health and CMV-seropositive. CDR3s include the opening cysteine and the closing phenylalanine or tryptophan. The D gene is left open where the match is weak. A row's size may be missing; if present it is once, few, many or a size class.

clone size: .
J gene: TRBJ2-7
V gene: TRBV28
D gene: .
CDR3 DNA: TGTGCCAGCAGTTTAGGGGCAAGGGGCTACGAGCAGTACTTC
CDR3 protein: CASSLGARGYEQYF

clone size: .
J gene: TRBJ1-6
V gene: TRBV7-2
D gene: .
CDR3 DNA: TGTGCCAGCAGCTTATACGGGGTCGGGGAGCCCCTCCACTTT
CDR3 protein: CASSLYGVGEPLHF

clone size: .
J gene: TRBJ1-5
V gene: TRBV15
D gene: .
CDR3 DNA: TGTGCCACCAGCAGGCCGACTTTGGTGAATCAGCCCCAGCATTTT
CDR3 protein: CATSRPTLVNQPQHF

clone size: few
J gene: TRBJ2-2
V gene: TRBV7-2
D gene: TRBD2
CDR3 DNA: TGTGCCAGCAGCTTAAAAGGAACTAGCGGGAGGGCCGGGGAGCTGTTTTTT
CDR3 protein: CASSLKGTSGRAGELFF

clone size: few
J gene: TRBJ1-5
V gene: TRBV7-6
D gene: TRBD1
CDR3 DNA: TGTGCCAGCAGCTTAGGGCCGGGACAGGAGATCAATCAGCCCCAGCATTTT
CDR3 protein: CASSLGPGQEINQPQHF

clone size: once
J gene: TRBJ2-4
V gene: TRBV4-3
D gene: .
CDR3 DNA: TGCGCCAGCAGCCAAGCCCTTGGTAGCGAGTCCAAAAACATTCAGTACTTC
CDR3 protein: CASSQALGSESKNIQYF

clone size: .
J gene: TRBJ2-1
V gene: TRBV27
D gene: .
CDR3 DNA: TGTGCCAGCAGCATCGGGGCGGGGGCGACTTACAATGAGCAGTTCTTC
CDR3 protein: CASSIGAGATYNEQFF

clone size: once
J gene: TRBJ2-1
V gene: TRBV7-6
D gene: TRBD2
CDR3 DNA: TGTGCCAGCAGCTTAGGTGCGGGAGGGCCATATGAGCAGTTCTTC
CDR3 protein: CASSLGAGGPYEQFF

clone size: .
J gene: TRBJ1-1
V gene: TRBV19
D gene: .
CDR3 DNA: TGTGCCAGTAGTATCGAGGCCAGCTCTACTGAAGCTTTCTTT
CDR3 protein: CASSIEASSTEAFF

clone size: .
J gene: TRBJ1-1
V gene: TRBV5-6
D gene: .
CDR3 DNA: TGTGCCAGCAGCTTGGTTAGTTTCTCCAAAACGGGTGAAGCTTTCTTT
CDR3 protein: CASSLVSFSKTGEAFF

clone size: .
J gene: TRBJ1-2
V gene: TRBV10-3
D gene: TRBD1
CDR3 DNA: TGTGCCATCAGTGACCTGACAGGGGTGGGCTACACCTTC
CDR3 protein: CAISDLTGVGYTF

clone size: .
J gene: TRBJ2-3
V gene: TRBV7-8
D gene: .
CDR3 DNA: TGTGCCAGCAGCTGGGGAGCCGGGAGAGGAACAGATACGCAGTATTTT
CDR3 protein: CASSWGAGRGTDTQYF

clone size: .
J gene: TRBJ2-1
V gene: TRBV29-1
D gene: .
CDR3 DNA: TGCAGCGTTGAAGATCCAAACAGGGCATCCTACAATGAGCAGTTCTTC
CDR3 protein: CSVEDPNRASYNEQFF

clone size: .
J gene: TRBJ2-3
V gene: TRBV10-2
D gene: .
CDR3 DNA: TGCGCCAGCAGTCCTCTTAGCGGCCCGGGGGATACGCAGTATTTT
CDR3 protein: CASSPLSGPGDTQYF

clone size: few
J gene: TRBJ1-1
V gene: TRBV5-4
D gene: TRBD1
CDR3 DNA: TGTGCCAGCAGCTTGGAAGGAGTGAGGGGGCCTGAAGCTTTCTTT
CDR3 protein: CASSLEGVRGPEAFF

clone size: .
J gene: TRBJ1-4
V gene: TRBV29-1
D gene: .
CDR3 DNA: TGCAGCGTTGTAAGCTCCGCAAATGAAAAACTGTTTTTT
CDR3 protein: CSVVSSANEKLFF

clone size: .
J gene: TRBJ2-2
V gene: TRBV6-1
D gene: .
CDR3 DNA: TGTGCCAGCAGTGAAGTCAGAAACACCGGGGAGCTGTTTTTT
CDR3 protein: CASSEVRNTGELFF

clone size: once
J gene: TRBJ2-2
V gene: TRBV5-1
D gene: .
CDR3 DNA: TGCGCCAGCAGCTCCAACCTCGGGGACACCGGGGAGCTGTTTTTT
CDR3 protein: CASSSNLGDTGELFF

clone size: once
J gene: TRBJ2-7
V gene: TRBV4-2
D gene: TRBD2
CDR3 DNA: TGTGCCAGCAGCCAACCCTGGGGGGCTAGCGGGATACCCTACGAGCAGTACTTC
CDR3 protein: CASSQPWGASGIPYEQYF

clone size: few
J gene: TRBJ2-5
V gene: TRBV4-3
D gene: TRBD1
CDR3 DNA: TGCGCCAGCAGCCAGGACCGACAGGGTGGCTTGGCGCGATACTTC
CDR3 protein: CASSQDRQGGLARYF

clone size: .
J gene: TRBJ1-1
V gene: TRBV28
D gene: TRBD1
CDR3 DNA: TGTGCCAGCAGCGCAGGGGGACGGACGAACACTGAAGCTTTCTTT
CDR3 protein: CASSAGGRTNTEAFF

clone size: .
J gene: TRBJ1-5
V gene: TRBV4-1
D gene: TRBD1
CDR3 DNA: TGCGCCAGCAGCCCGGGACAGGGTAGCTTTAGCAATCAGCCCCAGCATTTT
CDR3 protein: CASSPGQGSFSNQPQHF

clone size: .
J gene: TRBJ2-2
V gene: TRBV7-2
D gene: TRBD2
CDR3 DNA: TGTGCCAGCAGCCCCCCGCCCCTAGCGGGAGGGACCGGGGAGCTGTTTTTT
CDR3 protein: CASSPPPLAGGTGELFF

clone size: once
J gene: TRBJ1-1
V gene: TRBV15
D gene: .
CDR3 DNA: TGTGCCACCAGCCGACCCTCGGGACTTGAAGCTTTCTTT
CDR3 protein: CATSRPSGLEAFF

clone size: .
J gene: TRBJ1-5
V gene: TRBV19
D gene: .
CDR3 DNA: TGTGCCAGTAGTATAGGCACGGGGATGCGGAATCAGCCCCAGCATTTT
CDR3 protein: CASSIGTGMRNQPQHF

clone size: .
J gene: TRBJ2-3
V gene: TRBV11-2
D gene: TRBD2
CDR3 DNA: TGTGCCAGCAGCTTAGGACTAGCGGGAAGGTTAGGAGATACGCAGTATTTT
CDR3 protein: CASSLGLAGRLGDTQYF

clone size: .
J gene: TRBJ2-1
V gene: TRBV6-5
D gene: .
CDR3 DNA: TGTGCCAGCACTTCGGGACGCCGGGAGTACAATGAGCAGTTCTTC
CDR3 protein: CASTSGRREYNEQFF

clone size: .
J gene: TRBJ1-1
V gene: TRBV4-2
D gene: .
CDR3 DNA: TGTGCCAGCAGCCAAGTCCGACACCAGAACACTGAAGCTTTCTTT
CDR3 protein: CASSQVRHQNTEAFF

clone size: once
J gene: TRBJ1-6
V gene: TRBV2
D gene: TRBD1
CDR3 DNA: TGTGCCAGCAGTTCCGGGACAGCAAATTCACCCCTCCACTTT
CDR3 protein: CASSSGTANSPLHF

clone size: .
J gene: TRBJ1-6
V gene: TRBV28
D gene: .
CDR3 DNA: TGTGCCAGTCGGGCAGGGGATAGGCGGTATAATTCACCCCTCCACTTT
CDR3 protein: CASRAGDRRYNSPLHF

clone size: .
J gene: TRBJ1-4
V gene: TRBV10-2
D gene: TRBD1
CDR3 DNA: TGCGCCACCTCGTCCACAGGGGGAAGTAATGAAAAACTGTTTTTT
CDR3 protein: CATSSTGGSNEKLFF

clone size: .
J gene: TRBJ1-2
V gene: TRBV4-2
D gene: TRBD1
CDR3 DNA: TGTGCCAGCAGCCAGAATATCGGGACAGGAGAGATTAACTATGGCTACACCTTC
CDR3 protein: CASSQNIGTGEINYGYTF

clone size: .
J gene: TRBJ1-1
V gene: TRBV6-6
D gene: .
CDR3 DNA: TGTGCCAGCAGTTACTCAGGGGGGGGCACTGAAGCTTTCTTT
CDR3 protein: CASSYSGGGTEAFF

clone size: .
J gene: TRBJ1-1
V gene: TRBV5-5
D gene: .
CDR3 DNA: TGTGCCAGCAGCCCCGCCAGGGACACTGAAGCTTTCTTT
CDR3 protein: CASSPARDTEAFF

clone size: .
J gene: TRBJ1-1
V gene: TRBV6-1
D gene: TRBD1
CDR3 DNA: TGTGCCAGCAGTTTCCAGGGGGTCGGCACTGAAGCTTTCTTT
CDR3 protein: CASSFQGVGTEAFF

clone size: .
J gene: TRBJ1-3
V gene: TRBV5-4
D gene: .
CDR3 DNA: TGTGCCAGCAGCCGGATGGGGGGTCGGAACACCATATATTTT
CDR3 protein: CASSRMGGRNTIYF

clone size: .
J gene: TRBJ1-1
V gene: TRBV5-1
D gene: .
CDR3 DNA: TGCGCCAGCAGCTTACTGCGCCCCGGTGACACTGAAGCTTTCTTT
CDR3 protein: CASSLLRPGDTEAFF

clone size: .
J gene: TRBJ2-1
V gene: TRBV9
D gene: TRBD2
CDR3 DNA: TGTGCCAGCAGCGTAGCTACAAGCGGGGTAACCAATGAGCAGTTCTTC
CDR3 protein: CASSVATSGVTNEQFF

clone size: .
J gene: TRBJ1-1
V gene: TRBV9
D gene: TRBD1
CDR3 DNA: TGTGCCAGCAGCCCCGACGGGACAGGGGCTTTTTACACTGAAGCTTTCTTT
CDR3 protein: CASSPDGTGAFYTEAFF

clone size: .
J gene: TRBJ1-2
V gene: TRBV7-2
D gene: .
CDR3 DNA: TGTGCCAGCAGCTTACCAGGGCAGGGCGGCTACACCTTC
CDR3 protein: CASSLPGQGGYTF

clone size: once
J gene: TRBJ1-6
V gene: TRBV4-2
D gene: .
CDR3 DNA: TGTGCCAGCAGCCAGGAGGGACCCCTCCACTTT
CDR3 protein: CASSQEGPLHF

clone size: .
J gene: TRBJ2-5
V gene: TRBV5-4
D gene: .
CDR3 DNA: TGTGCCAGCAGTCGGGACTCCCTGGAGACCCAGTACTTC
CDR3 protein: CASSRDSLETQYF

clone size: .
J gene: TRBJ1-2
V gene: TRBV4-1
D gene: .
CDR3 DNA: TGCGCCAGCAGCCAAGATCGGTGGCGGGGGGGAAACACCTTC
CDR3 protein: CASSQDRWRGGNTF

clone size: .
J gene: TRBJ1-1
V gene: TRBV7-3
D gene: TRBD1
CDR3 DNA: TGTGCCAGCAGCCGGACAGGGACGAACACTGAAGCTTTCTTT
CDR3 protein: CASSRTGTNTEAFF

clone size: .
J gene: TRBJ1-4
V gene: TRBV6-5
D gene: TRBD1
CDR3 DNA: TGTGCCAGCATGGACAGGGGTAGGGAGGATGAAAAACTGTTTTTT
CDR3 protein: CASMDRGREDEKLFF

clone size: .
J gene: TRBJ1-6
V gene: TRBV27
D gene: .
CDR3 DNA: TGTGCCAGCAGTTTACTTGTACAGGAGTCACCCCTCCACTTT
CDR3 protein: CASSLLVQESPLHF

clone size: .
J gene: TRBJ2-7
V gene: TRBV2
D gene: TRBD2
CDR3 DNA: TGTGCCAGCACCAGCAGCCTTCGACTAGCGGGAGAAGTCGAGCAGTACTTC
CDR3 protein: CASTSSLRLAGEVEQYF

clone size: .
J gene: TRBJ1-1
V gene: TRBV6-4
D gene: .
CDR3 DNA: TGTGCCAGCAGGATAGACAGCATGAACACTGAAGCTTTCTTT
CDR3 protein: CASRIDSMNTEAFF